This T cell receptor beta chain was documented in a study of Graves' ophthalmopathy and Graves' hyperthyroidism. As the template, RNA transcripts were used to amplify TCR beta CDR3 regions. An opening RT-PCR round employed HTBI primers and preceded a second-round multiplex PCR. TCRdb used MiXCR to reprocess the multiplex PCR reads, holding one entry per CDR3 protein. The data contain some 25,000 distinct CDR3 sequences, nearly 50% of them singletons. Of note for this clonotype: This may arise from a read error, as a much more abundant clone is one base away. Since no conserved phenylalanine or tryptophan closes the CDR3, a read error is the likely cause.

Germline CDR1 is SGHVS and CDR2 is FQNEAQ. This CDR3 is 16 amino acids long. Trimming took off 5 bases at V and 6 bases at J, with 22 bases between the two ends. The receptor was isolated from an adult woman with stable Graves' hyperthyroidism. Input material: peripheral blood. The chain links TRBV7-8 to TRBJ1-2; tentative D call: TRBD1 (6 bases). The DNA for the CDR3 is TGTGCCAGCAGCGGGAATCTACAGGGAAGAGAACATGGCTACACCTCC. Translating it yields CASSGNLQGREHGYTS.